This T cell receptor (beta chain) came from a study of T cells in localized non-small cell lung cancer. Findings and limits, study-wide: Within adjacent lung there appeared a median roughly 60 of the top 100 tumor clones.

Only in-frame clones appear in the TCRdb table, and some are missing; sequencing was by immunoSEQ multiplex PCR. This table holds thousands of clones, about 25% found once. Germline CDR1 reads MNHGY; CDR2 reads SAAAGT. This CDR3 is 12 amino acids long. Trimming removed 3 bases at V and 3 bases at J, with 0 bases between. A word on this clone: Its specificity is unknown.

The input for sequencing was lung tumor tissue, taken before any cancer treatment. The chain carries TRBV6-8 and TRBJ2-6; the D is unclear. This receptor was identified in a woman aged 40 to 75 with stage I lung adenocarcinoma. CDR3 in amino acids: CASSYGANVLTF. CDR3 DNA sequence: TGTGCCAGCAGTTATGGGGCCAACGTCCTGACTTTC.